Listed here are 21 T cell receptor beta chains from one sample, sequenced in a study of blood T cell repertoires in COVID-19. Libraries were prepared by immunoSEQ multiplex PCR; TCRdb keeps only in-frame clonotypes and omits some of them. This sample yields approximately 300,000 clones, of which over 75% are seen a single time; approximately 7.5% belongs to the top ten. Sequencing was performed on peripheral blood. These receptors came from a woman in her 30s with COVID-19, enrolled during active disease.

This chain uses TRBV2 with TRBJ2-3, with D maybe TRBD2 (6 bases). The CDR3 length is 15 residues. V was clipped by 2 bases and J by 0 bases, with 9 bases between them. Per the germline V gene, CDR1 is SNHLY and CDR2 is FYNNEI. The CDR3 loop reads CASSEWAGSTDTQYF. Written as DNA, the CDR3 is TGTGCCAGCAGTGAATGGGCGGGGAGCACAGATACGCAGTATTTT.

The chain combines TRBV4-3 with TRBJ2-1; 10 bases align to TRBD2. Germline CDR1 LGHNA, CDR2 YSLEER. J was trimmed by 4 bases and V by 0 bases; bases with no gene match: 12. The CDR3 loop spans 19 amino acids. DNA of the CDR3: TGCGCCAGCAGCCAAGAGCCTAGCGGGAGACTCGGAACGTACAATGAGCAGTTCTTC. Encoded protein: CASSQEPSGRLGTYNEQFF.

This rearrangement joins TRBV11-2 to TRBJ1-2; 8 bases fit TRBD1. CDR3 size: 15 residues. The J segment lost 3 bases and the V segment lost 6 bases, leaving 9 bases of the junction unmatched. Germline V gene lookup returns CDR1 SGHAT and CDR2 FQNNGV. The CDR3 sequence is CASRPGTGGDYGYTF. The CDR3 DNA reads as TGTGCCAGCAGGCCCGGGACAGGTGGCGACTATGGCTACACCTTC. The whole variable domain, remainder taken from reference TRBV11-2 and TRBJ1-2, is EAGVAQSPRYKIIEKRQSVAFWCNPISGHATLYWYQQILGQGPKLLIQFQNNGVVDDSQLPKDRFSAERLKGVDSTLKIQPAKLEDSAVYLCASRPGTGGDYGYTFGSGTRLTVV.

The V gene is TRBV7-3, the J gene TRBJ1-4; D remains unclear. Trimming stripped 2 bases from V and 1 base from J, with 8 bases between. This CDR3 has 15 amino acids. The germline V gene encodes CDR1 SGHTA and CDR2 FQGTGA. CDR3 protein: CASSLLPETNEKLFF. In nucleotides, the CDR3 is TGTGCCAGCAGCTTATTGCCAGAAACTAATGAAAAACTGTTTTTT.

The chain joins TRBV28 to TRBJ1-1; the D gene is possibly TRBD1 (5 bases). Trimming pared 1 base from V and 3 bases from J, leaving 18 bases between. The CDR3 runs to 17 residues. Germline V gives CDR1 MDHEN, CDR2 SYDVKM. CDR3 sequence: CASSLYGRQIRDTEAFF. CDR3 sequence (DNA): TGTGCCAGCAGTTTATACGGACGACAGATAAGGGACACTGAAGCTTTCTTT.

The chain couples TRBV6-6 to TRBJ2-7, with D tentatively TRBD2 (6 bases). From germline, CDR1 is MNHNY and CDR2 SVGAGI (reference sequence). V lost 4 bases and J 5 bases, leaving 18 bases between the germline ends. This CDR3 comprises 15 residues. The DNA of the CDR3 is TGTGCCAGCAGTTCCCACGGGGGTAGCGTCAACGAGCAGTACTTC. This translates into CASSSHGGSVNEQYF.

Only a few counts were recorded for this clone. The sample contains more than one DNA sequence encoding this CDR3. The J gene is TRBJ2-1, the V gene TRBV24-1, with a weak D call TRBD2 (5 bases). This CDR3 spans 15 amino acids. In germline, CDR1 is KGHDR, CDR2 SFDVKD. Trimming removed 0 bases from V and 6 bases from J, with 11 bases in between. CDR3 nucleotide sequence: TGTGCCACCAGTGATTTGCAAGCTCGGGGCAATGAGCAGTTCTTC. As protein: CATSDLQARGNEQFF.

This clone has just a few counts. CDR3 nucleotides: TGTGCCAGTACCTCCGGGGACTCCTACAATGAGCAGTTCTTC. Its translation is CASTSGDSYNEQFF. V usage is TRBV19 and J usage is TRBJ2-1; D is perhaps TRBD2 (5 bases). CDR1 is LNHDA and CDR2 is SQIVND in the germline V gene (reference sequence). The germline V and J ends were trimmed by 7 bases and 0 bases, with 10 bases remaining between them. The CDR3 is made up of 14 amino acids.

The chain couples TRBV6-2 or TRBV6-3 to TRBJ2-3; no reliable D call. The CDR3 spans 13 residues. Germline V gene data show CDR1 as MNHEY and CDR2 as SVGEGT. V gave up 5 bases and J gave up 1 base, with 7 bases separating them. Written as DNA, the CDR3 is TGTGCCAGCAGTGAGGAGCGCACAGATACGCAGTATTTT. Its protein is CASSEERTDTQYF.

This rearrangement joins TRBV10-3 to TRBJ1-2; 12 nucleotides match TRBD1. This CDR3 is built from 16 residues. Germline V gives CDR1 ENHRY, CDR2 SYGVKD. V trimming: 3 bases; J trimming: 8 bases; junction bases outside the gene matches: 10. CDR3 DNA: TGTGCCATCAGTGACGGAGCGGGACAGGGGGCTGGAGGCTACACCTTC. This codes for CAISDGAGQGAGGYTF.

V usage is TRBV30 and J usage is TRBJ2-1; 8 bases map to TRBD2. The CDR3 has 13 residues. V was clipped by 8 bases and J by 9 bases; unmatched bases: 12. In germline, CDR1 is GTSNPN, CDR2 SVGIG (reference sequence). The CDR3 region is CALFTGGPGEQFF. CDR3 in DNA: TGTGCCCTGTTTACGGGAGGGCCGGGTGAGCAGTTCTTC.

The chain combines TRBV24-1 with TRBJ2-3, with 9 nucleotides matching TRBD1. Trimming removed 4 bases from V and 1 base from J; junction bases left unmatched: 8. This CDR3 is built from 17 residues. Germline CDR1 KGHDR, CDR2 SFDVKD. DNA for the CDR3: TGTGCCACCAGTGACTCTAGGACAGGGGCGCGCACAGATACGCAGTATTTT. It encodes CATSDSRTGARTDTQYF.

The chain couples TRBV19 to TRBJ2-3; 9 bases line up with TRBD2. CDR1 and CDR2 (germline): LNHDA, SQIVND (reference sequence). This CDR3 has 18 residues. With 6 bases clipped from V and 2 bases from J, the junction kept 15 bases outside the gene matches. This CDR3 reads CASSRYPFSGSLTDTQYF. The CDR3 DNA reads TGTGCCAGTAGCCGATATCCATTTAGCGGGAGCCTCACAGATACGCAGTATTTT.

The chain combines TRBV2 with TRBJ2-5; TRBD2 might be the D (6 bases). Trimming left V 5 bases short and J 2 bases short, with 12 bases between. The germline gives CDR1 SNHLY, CDR2 FYNNEI. The CDR3 has 14 amino acids. As DNA, the CDR3 is TGTGCCAGCAGTCGGGGCGGAGGGCAAGAGACCCAGTACTTC. This translates into CASSRGGGQETQYF.

This chain uses TRBV7-9 with TRBJ2-1; TRBD1 might be the D (5 bases). Between the trimmed V and J ends, which lost 7 bases and 4 bases, there was a span of 14 bases. Per the germline V gene, CDR1 is SEHNR and CDR2 is FQNEAQ (reference sequence). The CDR3 spans 14 residues. The CDR3 DNA reads TGTGCCAGCACTGGTGGGGCGGAGTACAATGAGCAGTTCTTC. It codes for CASTGGAEYNEQFF.

This chain joins TRBV7-9 and TRBJ2-5; no reliable D call. The germline CDR1 and CDR2 sequences are SEHNR and FQNEAQ (reference sequence). This CDR3 comprises 12 residues. V shed 2 bases and J shed 4 bases, with 5 bases lying between them. DNA of the CDR3: TGTGCCAGCAGCTTAATCTCAGAGACCCAGTACTTC. Translated, it gives CASSLISETQYF.

CDR3 in DNA: TGTGCCAGCAGCGTAGTCCAGGGCGGTGAGCAGTTCTTC. Protein sequence: CASSVVQGGEQFF. The chain links TRBV9 to TRBJ2-1; tentatively, D is TRBD1 (5 bases). Between the trimmed V and J ends, which lost 0 bases and 9 bases, there was a span of 10 bases. The CDR3 loop spans 13 amino acids. CDR1 is SGDLS and CDR2 is YYNGEE in the germline V gene.

This clone has only a few counts. The chain combines TRBV12-5 with TRBJ2-3; D possibly corresponds to TRBD2 (6 bases). CDR1 LGHNT and CDR2 FRNRAP come from the germline V gene. The CDR3 has 18 amino acids. Trimming shortened V by 0 bases and J by 3 bases, and 19 bases separated the two germline ends. The CDR3 DNA sequence: TGTGCTAGTGGTTTGGTAAGGGACGGACTAATCGGTACAGATACGCAGTATTTT. Translated, it gives CASGLVRDGLIGTDTQYF.

This clone was recorded only once. The genes are TRBV6-6 and TRBJ1-5; the D gene is possibly TRBD1 (6 bases). The CDR3 has 14 residues. Trimming left V 7 bases short and J 0 bases short, with 10 bases between. CDR1 is MNHNY and CDR2 is SVGAGI in the germline V gene (reference sequence). CDR3 sequence: CASIDRNSNQPQHF. The CDR3 nucleotides read TGTGCCAGCATCGACAGGAATAGCAATCAGCCCCAGCATTTT.

The J gene is TRBJ2-5, the V gene TRBV27, with D perhaps TRBD2 (5 bases). This CDR3 has 17 amino acids. Trimming left V 5 bases short and J 1 base short, with 20 bases between. From germline, CDR1 is MNHEY and CDR2 SMNVEV (reference sequence). The chain's CDR3 is CASSTRFEGWVQETQYF. CDR3 nucleotide sequence: TGTGCCAGCAGTACCCGATTTGAGGGATGGGTCCAAGAGACCCAGTACTTC.

V usage is TRBV7-8 and J usage is TRBJ2-3; maybe TRBD2 (6 bases). The CDR3 is 14 amino acids. Germline CDR1 SGHVS, CDR2 FQNEAQ. Deletions cut 0 bases from V and 6 bases from J, with 10 bases between. The CDR3, as DNA: TGTGCCAGCAGCTTAGCGAGGGCGGGGGATACGCAGTATTTT. Translating gives CASSLARAGDTQYF.